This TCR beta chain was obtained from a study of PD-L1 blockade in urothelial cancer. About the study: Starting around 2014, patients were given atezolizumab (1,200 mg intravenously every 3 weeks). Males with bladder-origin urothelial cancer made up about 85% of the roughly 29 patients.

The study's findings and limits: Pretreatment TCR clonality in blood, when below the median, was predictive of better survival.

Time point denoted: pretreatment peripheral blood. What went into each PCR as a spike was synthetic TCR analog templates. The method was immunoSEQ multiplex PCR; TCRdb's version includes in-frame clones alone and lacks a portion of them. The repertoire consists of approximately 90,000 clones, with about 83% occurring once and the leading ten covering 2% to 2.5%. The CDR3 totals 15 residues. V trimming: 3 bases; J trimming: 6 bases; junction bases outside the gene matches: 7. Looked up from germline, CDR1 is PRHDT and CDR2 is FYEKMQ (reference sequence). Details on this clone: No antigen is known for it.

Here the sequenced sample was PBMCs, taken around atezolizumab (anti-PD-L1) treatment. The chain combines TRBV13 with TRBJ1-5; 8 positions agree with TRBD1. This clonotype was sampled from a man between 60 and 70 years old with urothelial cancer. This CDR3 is CASSLQGALGQPQHF. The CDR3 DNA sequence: TGTGCCAGCAGCTTGCAGGGGGCTTTGGGTCAGCCCCAGCATTTT.